The clone carrying this TCR beta chain occurred a few times. Its matching antigen is unknown. TCRdb analysed the reads with MiXCR anew, one entry per CDR3 protein. This sample carries roughly 920,000 distinct CDR3 sequences, around 32% of them seen once, and the ten largest clones take 10% to 15%. The entry originates in a study of T cell repertoires in cytomegalovirus infection. Across the study: Recently identified HLA-C-restricted CMV epitopes were among the peptides used. Both a matching HLA type and CMV infection were indicated by public TCR beta signatures.

Whole-study findings and limits: There were HLA-C-restricted CMV-specific TCR beta clonotypes dominating the ex vivo response. There were carriers of CMV plus the relevant HLA, and cumulative public TCR beta family frequency identified them.

Germline V gene data show CDR1 as MNHEY and CDR2 as SVGAGI. CDR3 size: 16 residues. V gave up 5 bases and J gave up 5 bases; unmatched junction bases: 11. The V and J genes are TRBV6-5 and TRBJ2-2; 7 bases fit TRBD1. Sample: cultured CD8+ T cells from PBMCs, taken from culture after CMV antigen stimulation. The clonotype originates from a human donor in good health (CMV status not recorded). Some clones in this sample may be carry-over from other donors' samples. The CDR3 nucleotides read TGTGCCAGCAGTCCTCAGGGGACAGCTGAGACCGGGGAGCTGTTTTTT. Amino acid sequence: CASSPQGTAETGELFF.